Below are 16 T cell receptor beta chains sequenced from a single sample in a study of blood T cell repertoires in COVID-19. Sequencing used immunoSEQ multiplex PCR; TCRdb keeps in-frame clones, though not all of them. The data show 150,000 to 200,000 clones, with about 82% seen just once and roughly 9.1% held by the top ten. Sequencing was done on a sample of PBMCs or T cells enriched from blood (not recorded which). The source of these receptors is a woman under 40 who had recovered from COVID-19.

Regarding this clone: Additional DNA sequences in this sample encode the identical CDR3. The V gene is TRBV27, the J gene TRBJ2-7; 11 bases are a match to TRBD1. The germline gives CDR1 MNHEY, CDR2 SMNVEV (reference sequence). The CDR3 length is 14 residues. The trim removed 4 bases at V and 3 bases at J, leaving 2 bases unmatched. CDR3 bases: TGTGCCAGCAGTTCCGGGACAGGGGGCTACGAGCAGTACTTC. Its translation is CASSSGTGGYEQYF.

This clone was detected only once. This chain links TRBV3-1 (or the pseudogene TRBV3-2) with TRBJ2-1, with TRBD1 matching over 9 bases. Germline trimming cut 3 bases from V and 7 bases from J; bases unmatched to any gene: 7. Germline V gene data show CDR1 as LGHDT and CDR2 as YNNKEL (reference sequence). The CDR3 runs 15 residues. As DNA, the CDR3 is TGTGCCAGCAGCCAGCTACAGGGGGCTTCAAATGAGCAGTTCTTC. It translates to CASSQLQGASNEQFF.

This clone came up a few times. V usage is TRBV6-5 and J usage is TRBJ2-7; 9 bases match TRBD2. The CDR3 sequence is 15 residues long. After removal of 6 bases from V and 1 base from J, the junction contained 7 bases not matched to a gene. Germline V gene sequence: CDR1 MNHEY, CDR2 SVGAGI. The CDR3 coding sequence is TGTGCCAGCAGGGACAGCGGGAGGACGTCCTACGAGCAGTACTTC. It specifies CASRDSGRTSYEQYF.

This clone has a handful of counts. The genes are TRBV2 and TRBJ1-4; the D gene is possibly TRBD1 (5 bases). CDR1 is SNHLY and CDR2 is FYNNEI in the germline V gene. The CDR3 extends over 12 amino acids. V lost 7 bases and J lost 8, with 11 bases in between. The CDR3: CASKGLREKLFF. The CDR3 coding sequence is TGTGCCAGCAAGGGGTTAAGGGAAAAACTGTTTTTT.

This clone was counted a few times. The rearrangement links TRBV7-8 to TRBJ1-4; TRBD1 might be the D (6 bases). The CDR3 runs 15 residues. V was pared by 5 bases and J by 5 bases, with 15 bases between. Germline CDR1 is SGHVS and CDR2 is FQNEAQ. CDR3 region: CASSRAQGQNEKLFF. In nucleotides, the CDR3 is TGTGCCAGCAGCCGGGCACAGGGACAAAATGAAAAACTGTTTTTT.

The rearrangement uses TRBV28 and TRBJ2-1; the match to TRBD1 covers 7 bases. The CDR3 has 12 amino acids. The trim removed 6 bases at V and 8 bases at J, leaving 4 bases unmatched. Germline CDR1 is MDHEN and CDR2 is SYDVKM. In DNA form, the CDR3 reads TGTGCCAGCAGATTAACAGGGGATGAGCAGTTCTTC. This gives the protein CASRLTGDEQFF.

V usage is TRBV29-1 and J usage is TRBJ1-6; D is perhaps TRBD1 (5 bases). The CDR3 loop spans 16 amino acids. Between the trimmed V and J ends, which lost 6 bases and 6 bases, there was a span of 21 bases. The germline V gene encodes CDR1 SQVTM and CDR2 ANQGSEA. Written as DNA, the CDR3 is TGCAGCGTCGCCGACGGGACTGCGGGGGGTAATTCACCCCTCCACTTT. It is translated as CSVADGTAGGNSPLHF. Drawing the rest from reference TRBV29-1 and TRBJ1-6, the complete variable domain is SAVISQKPSRDICQRGTSLTIQCQVDSQVTMMFWYRQQPGQSLTLIATANQGSEATYESGFVIDKFPISRPNLTFSTLTVSNMSPEDSSIYLCSVADGTAGGNSPLHFGNGTRLTVT.

This clone appeared once. This chain uses TRBV5-6 with TRBJ2-1; 8 nucleotides line up with TRBD1. Trimming at V came to 4 bases and at J to 15 bases, leaving 9 bases not matched to a gene. Germline V gives CDR1 SGHDT, CDR2 YYEEEE. This CDR3 spans 12 amino acids. CDR3 sequence (DNA): TGTGCCAGCAGCACCCAGGACAGGGATCGGTTCTTC. Residues: CASSTQDRDRFF.

This clone was observed a few times. The V gene is TRBV3-1 (or the pseudogene TRBV3-2), the J gene TRBJ2-1, with 9 bases matching TRBD2. Trimming took 0 bases from V and 4 from J; bases not matched to a gene: 7. The CDR3 runs to 17 residues. Germline CDR1 is LGHDT and CDR2 is YNNKEL (reference sequence). The CDR3 region is CASSQENLAGEYNEQFF. CDR3 coding DNA: TGTGCCAGCAGCCAAGAAAATTTAGCGGGAGAGTACAATGAGCAGTTCTTC.

The gene calls are TRBV3-1 (or the pseudogene TRBV3-2) and TRBJ2-1; 9 nucleotides line up with TRBD2. Per germline, CDR1 LGHDT and CDR2 YNNKEL (reference sequence). The CDR3 loop spans 15 amino acids. Trimming cost V 4 bases and J 5 bases; bases outside gene matches: 6. In DNA form, the CDR3 reads TGTGCCAGCAGCCGGCGGAGACTAGCGGACAATGAGCAGTTCTTC. As protein: CASSRRRLADNEQFF.

This clone showed up just once. The V and J genes are TRBV6-5 and TRBJ2-1; 10 bases are a match to TRBD2. Trimming took 10 bases from V and 5 from J; bases not matched to a gene: 11. Germline V gene data show CDR1 as MNHEY and CDR2 as SVGAGI. The CDR3 runs 15 residues. The CDR3: CATQPRLAGDNEQFF. For the CDR3, the DNA is TGTGCCACCCAACCCCGGCTAGCGGGAGACAATGAGCAGTTCTTC.

This clone was seen repeatedly, ten times or more. V and J are TRBV25-1 and TRBJ1-4, with 7 bases aligning to TRBD1. The V gene end was trimmed by 4 bases and the J gene end by 1 base; junction bases not matched to a gene: 6. CDR3 length equals 16 residues. Germline V gene lookup returns CDR1 MGHDK and CDR2 SYGVNS. Here the CDR3 reads CASSGLAGGTNEKLFF. The DNA of the CDR3 is TGTGCCAGCAGTGGACTTGCAGGGGGAACTAATGAAAAACTGTTTTTT.

The rearrangement joins TRBV6-5 to TRBJ1-5; 8 bases align to TRBD1. This CDR3 has 14 residues. CDR1 is MNHEY and CDR2 is SVGAGI in the germline V gene. V was pared by 5 bases and J by 5 bases, with 5 bases of the junction left unmatched. The CDR3 coding sequence is TGTGCCAGCAGTCGACAGGGGCAGGATCAGCCCCAGCATTTT. Amino acid sequence: CASSRQGQDQPQHF.

This rearrangement joins TRBV15 to TRBJ1-1; 7 positions agree with TRBD1. The germline gives CDR1 LNHNV, CDR2 YYDKDF (reference sequence). V was clipped by 2 bases and J by 0 bases; unmatched bases: 3. The CDR3 has 15 amino acids. The CDR3 sequence is CATSRRDRLNTEAFF. The CDR3 DNA is TGTGCCACCAGCAGACGGGACAGATTGAACACTGAAGCTTTCTTT.

The chain is built from TRBV11-2 and TRBJ1-4, with 8 bases matching TRBD1. This CDR3 has 14 residues. J gave up 8 bases and V 5 bases, and 7 bases lay outside the gene matches. The germline V gene encodes CDR1 SGHAT and CDR2 FQNNGV. The CDR3 nucleotides read TGTGCCAGCAGCCAGGACAGGGTCGGCGAAAAACTGTTTTTT. Translating it yields CASSQDRVGEKLFF.

The rearrangement links TRBV2 to TRBJ2-1; TRBD2 aligns across 13 bases. This CDR3 is 15 amino acids long. The V gene end was trimmed by 6 bases and the J gene end by 2 bases; junction bases not matched to a gene: 1. Germline assignment: CDR1 SNHLY and CDR2 FYNNEI. CDR3 DNA sequence: TGTGCCAGCAGGGGGACTAGCGGGACCTACAATGAGCAGTTCTTC. It specifies CASRGTSGTYNEQFF.